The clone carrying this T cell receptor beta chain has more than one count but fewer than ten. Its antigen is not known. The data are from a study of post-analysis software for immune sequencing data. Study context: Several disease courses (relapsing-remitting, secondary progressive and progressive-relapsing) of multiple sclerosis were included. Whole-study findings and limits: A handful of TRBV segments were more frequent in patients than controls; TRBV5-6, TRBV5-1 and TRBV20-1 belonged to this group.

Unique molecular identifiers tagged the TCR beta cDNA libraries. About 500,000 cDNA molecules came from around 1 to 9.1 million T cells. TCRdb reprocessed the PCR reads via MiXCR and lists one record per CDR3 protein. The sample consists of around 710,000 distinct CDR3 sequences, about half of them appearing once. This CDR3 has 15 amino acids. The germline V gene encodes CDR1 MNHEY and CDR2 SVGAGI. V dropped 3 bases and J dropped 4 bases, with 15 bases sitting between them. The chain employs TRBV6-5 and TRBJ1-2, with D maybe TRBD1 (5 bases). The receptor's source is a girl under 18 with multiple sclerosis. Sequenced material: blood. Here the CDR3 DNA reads TGTGCCAGCAGTTATCTCCGCAGGGCGAGCTATGGCTACACCTTC. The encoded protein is CASSYLRRASYGYTF.